Following are 9 T cell receptor beta chains from one sample sequenced in a study of T-cell reconstitution after alpha-beta-depleted transplantation in children. Using unique molecular identifiers, the investigators prepared the TCRbeta library. TCRdb analysed the PCR reads with MiXCR anew, one entry per CDR3 protein. The data contain 600,000 to 700,000 distinct CDR3 sequences, roughly 17% of them seen just once; the ten biggest clones take up under 1.2%. The sample was PBMCs from the stem cell graft donor, taken from the stem cell graft. These receptors were obtained from a human donor who donated a stem cell graft to a child with acute myeloid leukemia.

This clonotype was observed once. The chain has TRBV7-9 and TRBJ2-7; tentatively, D is TRBD1 or TRBD2 (5 bases each). V was shortened by 0 bases and J by 0 bases, with 9 bases between the two germline ends. CDR1 SEHNR and CDR2 FQNEAQ come from the germline V gene (reference sequence). The CDR3 is 15 amino acids. Here the CDR3 reads CASSLARDLSYEQYV. DNA of the CDR3: TGTGCCAGCAGCTTAGCCAGGGACCTCTCCTACGAGCAGTACGTC.

The V call is TRBV5-1, the J call TRBJ2-6; D gene unclear. V gave up 1 base and J gave up 5 bases, with 19 bases separating them. In germline, CDR1 is SGHRS, CDR2 YFSETQ. This CDR3 has 18 residues. This chain's CDR3 is CASSLPYNSTLWANVLTF. Written as DNA, the CDR3 is TGCGCCAGCAGCTTGCCGTATAACAGCACACTCTGGGCCAACGTCCTGACTTTC.

The J gene is TRBJ2-1, the V gene TRBV6-4, with 11 bases lining up with TRBD1. Germline V lookup: CDR1 MRHNA, CDR2 SNTAGT. The J segment lost 4 bases and the V segment lost 5 bases, leaving 7 bases of the junction unmatched. CDR3 length equals 16 residues. In DNA, the CDR3 is TGTGCCAGCAGTCCCGGGACAGGGGGGGGGTACAATGAGCAGTTCTTC. Translated, it gives CASSPGTGGGYNEQFF.

V is TRBV11-2 and J is TRBJ1-5; D unclear. Per the germline V gene, CDR1 is SGHAT and CDR2 is FQNNGV. V was clipped by 2 bases and J by 8 bases, with 19 bases between them. The CDR3 runs 16 residues. The CDR3 region is CASSLSLRVRAEPQHF. The CDR3, as DNA: TGTGCCAGCAGCTTATCCCTCCGGGTCCGAGCGGAGCCCCAGCATTTT.

There are a few counts of this clonotype. The chain is built from TRBV5-6 and TRBJ2-1; D remains unclear. Looked up from germline, CDR1 is SGHDT and CDR2 is YYEEEE. The CDR3 has 12 amino acids. The V gene lost 4 bases and the J gene lost 8 bases, with 10 bases spanning the gap. CDR3 bases: TGTGCCAGCAGCGGGTTCCAGGATGAGCAGTTCTTC. Translating gives CASSGFQDEQFF.

This clonotype showed up many times. The CDR3 sequence: CASSRSGGGGYTF. The CDR3 bases are TGTGCCAGCAGCCGAAGCGGGGGCGGTGGCTACACCTTC. The chain couples TRBV12-3 or TRBV12-4 to TRBJ1-2, with a possible D match to TRBD1 (6 bases). V lost 6 bases, J lost 7 bases, and 15 bases lay in between. CDR3 length equals 13 residues.

This clonotype showed up just a few times. The rearrangement joins TRBV6-1 to TRBJ1-1, with TRBD1 identical over 9 bases. The CDR3 is made up of 16 amino acids. Germline V gives CDR1 MNHNS, CDR2 SASEGT. V was clipped by 6 bases and J by 5 bases; unmatched bases: 13. The CDR3 region is CASRIRLQGARTEAFF. CDR3 DNA sequence: TGTGCCAGCAGAATTAGACTACAGGGGGCGAGAACTGAAGCTTTCTTT.

This clonotype was seen at least ten times. CDR3 residues: CASSRAQYSSYEQYF. Written as DNA, the CDR3 is TGTGCCAGCAGTCGGGCCCAGTATAGCTCCTACGAGCAGTACTTC. The chain links TRBV6-1 to TRBJ2-7; no reliable D call. The germline gives CDR1 MNHNS, CDR2 SASEGT. The germline V and J ends were trimmed by 5 bases and 0 bases, with 14 bases remaining between them. The CDR3 contains 15 residues.

This clonotype showed up many times. CDR3 amino acids: CASSPRRYGYTF. As DNA, the CDR3 is TGTGCCAGCAGTCCCAGGCGGTATGGCTACACCTTC. This sequence joins TRBV28 and TRBJ1-2; D remains ambiguous. This CDR3 contains 12 residues. Germline V lookup: CDR1 MDHEN, CDR2 SYDVKM. V lost 5 bases and J 5 bases, leaving 9 bases between the germline ends.